A single sample gave rise to the 28 T cell receptor beta chains below, sequenced in a study of blood T cell repertoires in COVID-19. Sequencing used immunoSEQ multiplex PCR; TCRdb keeps in-frame clones, though not all of them. The top ten clones hold about 1.6% of a sample with 410,000 or so clones, roughly 90% of them seen once. The sequencing sample was made of peripheral blood. All receptors come from a woman between 40 and 55 years old with COVID-19, enrolled during active disease.

The gene calls are TRBV27 and TRBJ2-1; TRBD2 agrees at 7 bases. CDR3 length equals 17 residues. Trimming cost V 1 base and J 2 bases; bases outside gene matches: 8. Germline CDR1 reads MNHEY; CDR2 reads SMNVEV (reference sequence). Written as DNA, the CDR3 is TGTGCCAGCAGTTTATTGGGCGGGAGAGCTACCTACAATGAGCAGTTCTTC. Translated, it gives CASSLLGGRATYNEQFF.

The CDR3 region is CAWSAGQWNTEAFF. The CDR3 DNA sequence: TGTGCCTGGAGTGCTGGACAGTGGAACACTGAAGCTTTCTTT. The genes are TRBV30 and TRBJ1-1; TRBD1 is a possible D gene (6 bases). Trimming stripped 1 base from V and 1 base from J, with 10 bases between. The CDR3 is 14 residues long. Germline CDR1 GTSNPN, CDR2 SVGIG (reference sequence).

The V call is TRBV5-5, the J call TRBJ2-5, with 10 bases identical to TRBD2. The CDR3 runs 17 residues. J gave up 5 bases and V 4 bases, and 14 bases lay outside the gene matches. Germline V gives CDR1 SGHKS, CDR2 YYEKEE (reference sequence). The CDR3 nucleotides read TGTGCCAGCAGCCAGCTCCGTAGCGGGAGGACCGGGGAGACCCAGTACTTC. Its translation: CASSQLRSGRTGETQYF.

This clone appeared once. The chain employs TRBV27 and TRBJ2-7, with D uncertain. The CDR3 loop spans 14 amino acids. Trimming took 2 bases from V and 1 from J, leaving 9 bases between them. From germline, CDR1 is MNHEY and CDR2 SMNVEV (reference sequence). CDR3 sequence reads: CASSLEAGSYEQYF. CDR3 DNA sequence: TGTGCCAGCAGTTTAGAGGCCGGTTCCTACGAGCAGTACTTC.

The chain employs TRBV28 and TRBJ2-1, with 7 bases that match TRBD2. CDR3 length: 15 residues. Trimming at V came to 2 bases and at J to 8 bases, leaving 9 bases not matched to a gene. Germline-derived CDR1 and CDR2 are MDHEN and SYDVKM. The CDR3: CASSLIDPLAHEQFF. The CDR3 DNA follows: TGTGCCAGCAGTTTAATAGATCCACTAGCGCATGAGCAGTTCTTC.

The chain employs TRBV3-1 (or the pseudogene TRBV3-2) and TRBJ1-2, with D perhaps matching TRBD1 (6 bases). V gave up 1 base and J gave up 4 bases, with 13 bases separating them. The CDR3 length is 15 residues. Germline V gene data show CDR1 as LGHDT and CDR2 as YNNKEL (reference sequence). CDR3: CASSQGGSRGYGYTF. CDR3 coding DNA: TGTGCCAGCAGCCAAGGTGGAAGCAGGGGCTATGGCTACACCTTC.

The V call is TRBV9, the J call TRBJ2-5; TRBD2 aligns across 11 bases. Trimming removed 0 bases from V and 2 bases from J; junction bases left unmatched: 6. The CDR3 totals 17 residues. CDR1 SGDLS and CDR2 YYNGEE come from the germline V gene. The CDR3 region is CASSVATTSGGQETQYF. CDR3 bases: TGTGCCAGCAGCGTAGCTACTACTAGCGGGGGTCAAGAGACCCAGTACTTC.

This clone was picked up one time. This chain uses TRBV5-1 with TRBJ1-4; unclear D gene. Germline CDR1 is SGHRS and CDR2 is YFSETQ. CDR3 size: 14 residues. The germline V and J ends were trimmed by 3 bases and 7 bases, with 13 bases remaining between them. CDR3 sequence: CASSWTEGVEKLFF. Written as DNA, the CDR3 is TGCGCCAGCAGCTGGACCGAGGGTGTTGAAAAACTGTTTTTT.

This clone was detected a few times. The chain couples TRBV5-1 to TRBJ2-1, with D possibly matching TRBD1 (6 bases). Trimming took 3 bases from V and 4 from J, leaving 14 bases between them. Germline lookup yields CDR1 SGHRS and CDR2 YFSETQ. This CDR3 contains 15 residues. The CDR3 reads CASSSTPTGYNEQFF. As DNA, the CDR3 is TGCGCCAGCAGCTCTACCCCGACAGGTTACAATGAGCAGTTCTTC.

This clone was found a few times. The gene calls are TRBV18 and TRBJ1-4, with TRBD1 matching 7 bases. The V segment lost 3 bases and the J segment 8 bases; nucleotides outside the gene matches: 9. Per the germline V gene, CDR1 is KGHSH and CDR2 is LQKENI. The CDR3 is 15 amino acids. CDR3 bases: TGTGCCAGCTCACCCACGACAGGGTTTTACGAAAAACTGTTTTTT. It codes for CASSPTTGFYEKLFF.

The CDR3 region is CATSRNTGTSSYNEQFF. The CDR3 DNA reads TGTGCCACCAGCAGAAACACCGGGACAAGCTCCTACAATGAGCAGTTCTTC. This chain connects TRBV15 to TRBJ2-1; possibly TRBD1 for D (6 bases). The CDR3 length is 17 residues. The V gene's germline CDR1 is LNHNV and CDR2 YYDKDF (reference sequence). Trimming shortened V by 2 bases and J by 0 bases, and 14 bases separated the two germline ends.

The chain is built from TRBV27 and TRBJ1-2; 8 bases map to TRBD1. Germline V gene data show CDR1 as MNHEY and CDR2 as SMNVEV (reference sequence). This CDR3 spans 18 amino acids. V was pared by 6 bases and J by 0 bases, with 15 bases of the junction left unmatched. CDR3 residues: CASSRAAGTGRSNYGYTF. CDR3 nucleotide sequence: TGTGCCAGCAGCAGGGCCGCCGGGACAGGAAGATCTAACTATGGCTACACCTTC.

J is TRBJ1-6 and V is TRBV4-3; 8 bases are a match to TRBD1. The V gene's germline CDR1 is LGHNA and CDR2 YSLEER. This CDR3 has 14 residues. V lost 2 bases, J lost 9 bases, and 3 bases stayed unmatched. The CDR3 loop reads CASSQITGGSPLHF. CDR3 bases: TGCGCCAGCAGCCAAATAACAGGGGGTTCACCCCTCCACTTT.

A remark on this clone: An end of the junction differs from the germline gene, which may be a read error. The CDR3 nucleotides read TGTGCCAGCAGCCATGTGACCGGGGAGGGCGGTATCTTC. It yields the protein CASSHVTGEGGIF. This chain joins TRBV3-1 (or the pseudogene TRBV3-2) and TRBJ2-7; 7 nucleotides match TRBD2. From germline, CDR1 is LGHDT and CDR2 YNNKEL (reference sequence). The CDR3 consists of 13 residues.

Note on this clone: In the same sample, other DNA sequences code for this CDR3. This chain joins TRBV19 and TRBJ1-5, with D tentatively TRBD1 (6 bases). The CDR3 runs 14 residues. From germline, CDR1 is LNHDA and CDR2 SQIVND (reference sequence). V was pared by 5 bases and J by 3 bases, with 11 bases between. The DNA for the CDR3 is TGTGCCAGTAGTTACAGGGATTCCAATCAGCCCCAGCATTTT. Its translation is CASSYRDSNQPQHF.

V and J are TRBV5-1 and TRBJ1-1, with TRBD1 matching 7 bases. The V segment lost 0 bases and the J segment 6 bases; nucleotides outside the gene matches: 11. In germline, CDR1 is SGHRS, CDR2 YFSETQ. CDR3 size: 16 residues. CDR3 loop: CASSLDDRVVRSEAFF. The CDR3, as DNA: TGCGCCAGCAGCTTGGACGACAGGGTGGTTAGGTCTGAAGCTTTCTTT.

The V call is TRBV5-4, the J call TRBJ2-5; 8 positions match TRBD2. Losses at the gene ends were 1 base for V and 2 bases for J; bases not matched to a gene: 7. The CDR3 sequence is 16 residues long. CDR1 is SGHNT, CDR2 YYREEE, per germline (reference sequence). The CDR3 protein is CASSLSQAGAQETQYF. Written as DNA, the CDR3 is TGTGCCAGCAGCTTGTCTCAAGCGGGAGCACAAGAGACCCAGTACTTC.

With regard to this clone: One base away lies a much larger clone, so this may be a sequencing read error. The chain recombines TRBV28 with TRBJ2-7, with D possibly matching TRBD1 (6 bases). CDR3 size: 14 residues. Trimming shortened V by 8 bases and J by 8 bases, and 22 bases separated the two germline ends. Germline-derived CDR1 and CDR2 are MDHEN and SYDVKM. DNA for the CDR3: TGTGCCAGCCGCCCTTGGCAGGGGAAAAACAAGCAGTACTTC. As protein: CASRPWQGKNKQYF.

The chain's CDR3 is CAWSGRGSGYTF. In DNA, the CDR3 is TGTGCCTGGAGTGGGCGGGGAAGTGGCTACACCTTC. This rearrangement joins TRBV30 to TRBJ1-2, with unresolved D. The CDR3 has 12 residues. Germline V CDR1 and CDR2: GTSNPN, SVGIG (reference sequence). Trimming took 1 base from V and 7 from J, leaving 10 bases between them.

V and J are TRBV11-2 and TRBJ1-1; 9 nucleotides agree with TRBD1. The CDR3 sequence is 16 residues long. V shed 4 bases and J 1 base; nucleotides not matched to a gene: 7. Per the germline V gene, CDR1 is SGHAT and CDR2 is FQNNGV. CDR3: CASSYLQGASNTEAFF. The CDR3 DNA sequence: TGTGCCAGCAGCTACCTACAGGGGGCCTCGAACACTGAAGCTTTCTTT.

This clone was observed once. The chain employs TRBV4-3 and TRBJ2-1; 13 nucleotides agree with TRBD2. From germline, CDR1 is LGHNA and CDR2 YSLEER. This CDR3 comprises 15 residues. The J segment lost 9 bases and the V segment lost 4 bases, leaving 6 bases of the junction unmatched. The CDR3 is CASSLGTSGIGEQFF. The CDR3 DNA reads TGCGCCAGCAGCCTAGGGACTAGCGGGATAGGTGAGCAGTTCTTC.

This rearrangement joins TRBV15 to TRBJ2-7; D might be TRBD2 (7 bases). V was clipped by 0 bases and J by 4 bases, with 13 bases between them. The CDR3 sequence is 15 residues long. Germline V lookup: CDR1 LNHNV, CDR2 YYDKDF (reference sequence). The CDR3 loop is CATSRDGRGQYEQYF. CDR3 bases: TGTGCCACCAGCAGAGACGGGCGGGGGCAGTACGAGCAGTACTTC.

This clone was detected only once. The rearrangement uses TRBV6-2 or TRBV6-3 and TRBJ1-2, with D possibly being TRBD1 (5 bases). With 5 bases removed from V and 8 bases from J, the gap between germline ends came to 15 bases. The germline gives CDR1 MNHEY, CDR2 SVGEGT. This CDR3 comprises 13 residues. The CDR3 loop is CASSAIRDRGYTF. The CDR3 coding sequence is TGTGCCAGCAGTGCGATCAGGGATCGAGGCTACACCTTC.

The V and J genes are TRBV5-4 and TRBJ2-2, with 12 bases fitting TRBD2. V dropped 4 bases and J dropped 2; count of bases not matched to a gene: 12. The germline CDR1 and CDR2 sequences are SGHNT and YYREEE (reference sequence). The CDR3 consists of 19 residues. The CDR3 DNA reads TGTGCCAGCAGCCTAACAATCGGACTAGCGGGGATAAACACCGGGGAGCTGTTTTTT. It specifies CASSLTIGLAGINTGELFF.

This chain links TRBV6-5 with TRBJ1-1; D not resolved. From germline, CDR1 is MNHEY and CDR2 SVGAGI. This CDR3 comprises 13 residues. V lost 8 bases, J lost 0 bases, and 10 bases lay in between. CDR3 nucleotide sequence: TGTGCCAGCGGGGAGGGAATGAACACTGAAGCTTTCTTT. Its translation: CASGEGMNTEAFF.

The chain couples TRBV7-9 to TRBJ1-4; D is uncertain. Germline loops: CDR1 SEHNR, CDR2 FQNEAQ (reference sequence). Trimming removed 0 bases from V and 6 bases from J, with 8 bases in between. The CDR3 sequence is 14 residues long. CDR3 sequence: CASSLALADEKLFF. The CDR3 region has the DNA TGTGCCAGCAGCTTAGCGCTGGCAGATGAAAAACTGTTTTTT.

The chain joins TRBV27 to TRBJ2-7; no firm D call. CDR1 and CDR2 (germline): MNHEY, SMNVEV (reference sequence). The CDR3 covers 16 residues. V dropped 0 bases and J dropped 5 bases, with 17 bases sitting between them. Written as DNA, the CDR3 is TGTGCCAGCAGTTTATCGCCCCACCGTTATGAGGACGAGCAGTACTTC. It specifies CASSLSPHRYEDEQYF.

V usage is TRBV11-2 and J usage is TRBJ2-5; 9 nucleotides agree with TRBD2. The CDR3 length is 19 residues. The germline V gene encodes CDR1 SGHAT and CDR2 FQNNGV. V gave up 3 bases and J gave up 4 bases; unmatched junction bases: 18. CDR3 nucleotide sequence: TGTGCCAGCAGCTTTCTACCCGAGGTGGTAGCGGGGGTAGTAGAGACCCAGTACTTC. It specifies CASSFLPEVVAGVVETQYF.